Presented here are 16 T cell receptor beta chains from one specimen sequenced in a study of shared clonotypes between healthy human individuals. Sequencing was performed with immunoSEQ multiplex PCR; in TCRdb, only in-frame clones are kept and a portion is missing. The sample includes about 460,000 clones, roughly three quarters seen only once; the top ten take about 12%. The sample consisted of PBMCs. These receptor sequences come from a woman aged 40 to 50 in good health. Some clones in this sample may be carry-over from other donors' samples.

V gene TRBV30 combines with J gene TRBJ2-4; D not resolved. The CDR3 runs 13 residues. From germline, CDR1 is GTSNPN and CDR2 SVGIG (reference sequence). V lost 0 bases to trimming and J lost 7 bases, with 10 bases between them. CDR3 DNA sequence: TGTGCCTGGAGTGTGGGAACAAGGAACATTCAGTACTTC. It translates to CAWSVGTRNIQYF. The full variable domain, with the rest looked up from reference TRBV30 and TRBJ2-4, is SQTIHQWPATLVQPVGSPLSLECTVEGTSNPNLYWYRQAAGRGLQLLFYSVGIGQISSEVPQNLSASRPQDRQFILSSKKLLLSDSGFYLCAWSVGTRNIQYFGAGTRLSVL.

The chain recombines TRBV19 with TRBJ2-7; tentatively, D is TRBD2 (5 bases). CDR3 length: 14 amino acids. V gave up 2 bases and J gave up 1 base, with 9 bases separating them. Germline loops: CDR1 LNHDA, CDR2 SQIVND (reference sequence). The CDR3 here is CASSIIRGSYEQYF. In DNA, the CDR3 is TGTGCCAGTAGTATAATACGGGGATCCTACGAGCAGTACTTC.

Regarding this clone: A far larger clone is one nucleotide away, so this likely arose from a read error. This is likely a read error, given that the CDR3 carries no conserved phenylalanine or tryptophan at its end. In DNA, the CDR3 is TGTGCCAGCAGCTTCATTGCAGGGCTGGTCTATGGCTACACCCTC. It specifies CASSFIAGLVYGYTL. The chain links TRBV7-9 to TRBJ1-2; D possibly corresponds to TRBD1 (5 bases). The germline V gene encodes CDR1 SEHNR and CDR2 FQNEAQ (reference sequence). The CDR3 has 15 amino acids. V lost 3 bases and J lost 4, with 15 bases in between.

The chain joins TRBV7-3 to TRBJ2-2, with TRBD2 matching 10 bases. Trimming took 5 bases from V and 6 from J; bases not matched to a gene: 9. The germline CDR1 and CDR2 sequences are SGHTA and FQGTGA. There are 16 residues in the CDR3. Here the CDR3 DNA reads TGTGCCAGCAGCCCAGCGGGAGGGCCTTCTCCCGGGGAGCTGTTTTTT. This codes for CASSPAGGPSPGELFF.

The chain joins TRBV7-3 to TRBJ2-5, with D uncertain. The germline V gene encodes CDR1 SGHTA and CDR2 FQGTGA. The CDR3 is 12 amino acids. The V end lost 5 bases, the J end lost 4 bases, and 8 bases lay between the germline ends. The CDR3 is CASSQIGETQYF. The CDR3 bases are TGTGCCAGCAGCCAGATTGGAGAGACCCAGTACTTC. The whole variable domain, filled in from reference TRBV7-3 and TRBJ2-5, reads GAGVSQTPSNKVTEKGKYVELRCDPISGHTALYWYRQSLGQGPEFLIYFQGTGAADDSGLPNDRFFAVRPEGSVSTLKIQRTERGDSAVYLCASSQIGETQYFGPGTRLLVL.

This clone was observed a few times. This chain uses TRBV28 with TRBJ1-2; TRBD1 is a possible D gene (6 bases). This CDR3 spans 13 amino acids. With 4 bases removed from V and 8 bases from J, the gap between germline ends came to 14 bases. Germline lookup yields CDR1 MDHEN and CDR2 SYDVKM. The chain's CDR3 is CASSSPGEGGYTF. CDR3 sequence (DNA): TGTGCCAGCAGTTCCCCAGGGGAGGGGGGCTACACCTTC.

The J gene is TRBJ2-1, the V gene TRBV7-2; TRBD1 aligns across 7 bases. This CDR3 spans 12 amino acids. Unmatched junction bases numbered 4, after V lost 6 bases and J lost 8 bases. Germline V lookup: CDR1 SGHTA, CDR2 FQGNSA. CDR3 amino acids: CASRDQGDEQFF. The CDR3 DNA sequence: TGTGCCAGCAGAGATCAGGGGGATGAGCAGTTCTTC.

Remarks on this clone: Other DNA sequences in this specimen translate into the identical CDR3. The chain carries TRBV18 and TRBJ2-2; D could derive from TRBD1 or TRBD2 (5 bases each). Germline V CDR1 and CDR2: KGHSH, LQKENI. The V and J ends lost 6 bases and 1 base respectively, with 12 bases between them. This CDR3 comprises 15 residues. In nucleotides, the CDR3 is TGTGCCAGCTCCCGGGACCGACAGAACACCGGGGAGCTGTTTTTT. Protein sequence: CASSRDRQNTGELFF. Full variable domain (missing parts from reference TRBV18 and TRBJ2-2): NAGVMQNPRHLVRRRGQEARLRCSPMKGHSHVYWYRQLPEEGLKFMVYLQKENIIDESGMPKERFSAEFPKEGPSILRIQQVVRGDSAAYFCASSRDRQNTGELFFGEGSRLTVL.

The chain couples TRBV7-8 to TRBJ2-7; D gene ambiguous. The end of the DNA is better explained by TRBJ2-1, so the J call may be wrong. The CDR3 is 14 amino acids. CDR1 and CDR2 from the germline V gene are SGHVS and FQNEAQ. CDR3 DNA: TGTGCCAGCAGCTTAGGGTGGTCCTCCTACGAGCAGTTCTTC. It is translated as CASSLGWSSYEQFF.

The chain links TRBV9 to TRBJ2-6; 8 nucleotides align to TRBD1. The J segment lost 0 bases and the V segment lost 4 bases, leaving 6 bases of the junction unmatched. The CDR3 totals 17 residues. In germline, CDR1 is SGDLS, CDR2 YYNGEE. CDR3 coding DNA: TGTGCCAGCAGCCTAAGGGACAGGAACTCTGGGGCCAACGTCCTGACTTTC. This encodes CASSLRDRNSGANVLTF.

The CDR3 loop reads CASSPGTSGRETQYF. As DNA, the CDR3 is TGTGCCAGCAGCCCCGGGACTAGCGGGAGGGAGACCCAGTACTTC. The chain couples TRBV5-4 to TRBJ2-5, with TRBD2 matching 15 bases. CDR3 length: 15 residues. V lost 4 bases to trimming and J lost 5 bases; unmatched junction nucleotides: 3. Germline CDR1 is SGHNT and CDR2 is YYREEE (reference sequence).

This chain joins TRBV7-9 and TRBJ1-2; maybe TRBD1 (6 bases). V was shortened by 4 bases and J by 7 bases, with 16 bases between the two germline ends. The germline V gene has CDR1 SEHNR and CDR2 FQNEAQ (reference sequence). This CDR3 spans 14 amino acids. The CDR3 DNA follows: TGTGCCAGCAGCTCTGAAGGGGGTCTGGGTGGCTACACCTTC. The encoded protein is CASSSEGGLGGYTF.

Concerning this clone itself: One junction end does not reproduce the germline sequence, and a read error may be involved. This chain uses TRBV7-7 with TRBJ2-7, with 8 positions matching TRBD1. The CDR3 runs to 13 residues. Germline CDR1 SSHAT, CDR2 FNYEAQ (reference sequence). CDR3 in amino acids: CASSTRQGTEQYF. Written as DNA, the CDR3 is TGTGCTAGCAGCACCAGACAGGGGACCGAGCAGTACTTC. Combining the CDR3 with reference TRBV7-7 and TRBJ2-7 gives the whole variable domain GAGVSQSPRYKVTKRGQDVTLRCDPISSHATLYWYQQALGQGPEFLTYFNYEAQPDKSGLPSDRFSAERPEGSISTLTIQRTEQRDSAMYRCASSTRQGTEQYFGPGTRLTVT.

The chain carries TRBV30 and TRBJ2-2, with D perhaps being TRBD1 or TRBD2 (5 bases each). The germline CDR1 and CDR2 sequences are GTSNPN and SVGIG (reference sequence). Trimming stripped 5 bases from V and 2 bases from J, with 18 bases between. The CDR3 consists of 16 residues. The CDR3 reads CAWQRRGGGNTGELFF. CDR3 bases: TGTGCCTGGCAGAGAAGGGGTGGGGGAAACACCGGGGAGCTGTTTTTT. Looking up the rest from reference TRBV30 and TRBJ2-2 gives the full variable domain: SQTIHQWPATLVQPVGSPLSLECTVEGTSNPNLYWYRQAAGRGLQLLFYSVGIGQISSEVPQNLSASRPQDRQFILSSKKLLLSDSGFYLCAWQRRGGGNTGELFFGEGSRLTVL.

Note on this clone: A far bigger clonotype differs at one base, so this is likely a read error. Other DNA sequences in this sample translate to the same CDR3. The chain combines TRBV4-2 with TRBJ2-2, with D perhaps matching TRBD2 (7 bases). CDR1 is LGHNA and CDR2 is YNFKEQ in the germline V gene. The CDR3 runs 14 residues. The CDR3 nucleotides are TGTGCCAGCAGCGGGGGGGGCGTAGCCGGGGAGTTGTTTTTT. Its protein product is CASSGGGVAGELFF.

This chain links TRBV7-2 with TRBJ2-7; 7 bases map to TRBD2. CDR1 is SGHTA, CDR2 FQGNSA, per germline. J gave up 4 bases and V 5 bases, and 5 bases lay outside the gene matches. The CDR3 length is 13 residues. This CDR3 is CASSRLARYEQYF. In DNA form, the CDR3 reads TGTGCCAGCAGCCGACTAGCCCGTTACGAGCAGTACTTC.